Sequencing of this TCR beta chain was carried out in a study of T cell responses to AZD1222 COVID-19 vaccine. Study-wide results and limits: No repertoire was sampled before or during the peak T cell response, only after it.

The CDR3 totals 13 residues. J was trimmed by 3 bases and V by 7 bases; bases with no gene match: 5. Looked up from germline, CDR1 is LNHDA and CDR2 is SQIVND (reference sequence). TCRdb's copy holds only in-frame clones and misses some; the assay was immunoSEQ multiplex PCR. The profile shows approximately 77,000 clones, approximately 85% of them singletons. About this clone itself: Antigen specificity is unknown.

The receptor was derived from an adult who received the AZD1222 COVID-19 vaccine. This chain connects TRBV19 to TRBJ2-7; 8 bases fit TRBD1. The sample in question was peripheral blood, obtained 28 days after the second AZD1222 dose. Written as DNA, the CDR3 is TGTGCCAGTAAGAAACAGGGGGTCTACGAGCAGTACTTC. This translates into CASKKQGVYEQYF.